The entry below gives a single T cell receptor (beta chain) sequence along with its context. Antigen: not known. The data belong to a study of cytomegalovirus exposure and HLA in healthy donors. Study outcomes and limitations: In a later analysis, a missense DCLRE1C variant was linked to TCR beta V- and J-gene trimming.

PCR amplification relied on 60 Vbeta primers (plus 13 Jbeta primers). Assay used: immunoSEQ multiplex PCR; TCRdb lists only in-frame clones, some missing. The sample lists under 130,000 clones, around 70% occurring once. What was sequenced was PBMCs. The sequence derives from a man between 40 and 49 years old in good health and CMV-seropositive.

For the CDR3, the DNA is TGTGCCAGCAGCTTATCGGCAGGGTCCGAAAAACTGTTTTTT. Translated, it gives CASSLSAGSEKLFF. This chain joins TRBV7-9 and TRBJ1-4; tentative D call: TRBD1 (5 bases). The CDR3 contains 14 residues. Germline V gives CDR1 SEHNR, CDR2 FQNEAQ (reference sequence). Trimming removed 2 bases from V and 8 bases from J, with 12 bases in between.